The clone carrying this TCR beta chain has a count of ten or more. Its antigen is not identified. Germline loops: CDR1 SNHLY, CDR2 FYNNEI. Trimming took off 2 bases at V and 0 bases at J, with 10 bases between the two ends. The CDR3 is 15 amino acids. Clones were read by immunoSEQ multiplex PCR, and TCRdb kept only the in-frame ones, dropping some. The table lists 70,000 to 85,000 clones, around 80% of them singletons. This sample was included in a study of cytotoxic CD8 clonotypes in ibrutinib-treated CLL. Study-level results: The clonality went up when patients responded to ibrutinib and dropped back toward baseline at progression.

This TCR was recovered from a human donor with chronic lymphocytic leukemia. J is TRBJ1-1 and V is TRBV2, with D possibly being TRBD1 (5 bases). The sequenced sample was PBMCs, obtained at disease progression, from a patient treated with ibrutinib. The CDR3 sequence: CASSEPVGVNTEAFF. The CDR3 bases are TGTGCCAGCAGTGAACCGGTGGGGGTGAACACTGAAGCTTTCTTT.